These 13 T cell receptor beta chains share one sample of origin, sequenced in a study of T-cell memory formation after mild COVID-19. From the 5' RACE reads, TCRdb called clonotypes with MiXCR, one entry per CDR3 protein. The data hold around 130,000 distinct CDR3 sequences, with about a sixth observed a single time. Sequencing was carried out using PBMCs or a T cell subset sorted from them (not recorded which). Receptor source: an adult woman who had mild COVID-19 (a few samples of this study predate the infection). Cell type and time point are not known.

The chain couples TRBV3-1 to TRBJ2-7; 7 positions match TRBD1. The V segment lost 3 bases and the J segment 0 bases; nucleotides outside the gene matches: 5. The germline V gene encodes CDR1 LGHDT and CDR2 YNNKEL (reference sequence). This CDR3 has 15 residues. The CDR3 sequence: CASSHPTGNSYEQYF. The CDR3 DNA sequence: TGTGCCAGCAGCCACCCGACAGGGAACTCCTACGAGCAGTACTTC.

The chain has TRBV5-1 and TRBJ2-2, with 9 bases identical to TRBD2. Per germline, CDR1 SGHRS and CDR2 YFSETQ. V was pared by 4 bases and J by 7 bases, with 8 bases of the junction left unmatched. There are 15 residues in the CDR3. Written as DNA, the CDR3 is TGCGCCAGCAGCCCCGGGACTAGCTTTGGCGGGGAGCTGTTTTTT. Translation gives CASSPGTSFGGELFF.

The chain joins TRBV5-4 to TRBJ2-3, with 9 positions matching TRBD1. Trimming cost V 5 bases and J 5 bases; bases outside gene matches: 6. The CDR3 runs to 14 residues. Germline CDR1 and CDR2: SGHNT and YYREEE (reference sequence). The CDR3 DNA reads as TGTGCCAGCAGGCCGACAGGGGGAAGAGATACGCAGTATTTT. Residues: CASRPTGGRDTQYF.

The chain carries TRBV7-9 and TRBJ2-7; a possible D gene is TRBD2 (6 bases). Germline loops: CDR1 SEHNR, CDR2 FQNEAQ (reference sequence). Trimming took off 5 bases at V and 1 base at J, with 12 bases between the two ends. The CDR3 has 14 amino acids. CDR3: CASSGGLGSYEQYF. The CDR3 DNA reads as TGTGCCAGCAGCGGAGGGCTGGGGTCCTACGAGCAGTACTTC.

The rearrangement uses TRBV19 and TRBJ1-5; D remains unclear. V was trimmed by 0 bases and J by 9 bases, leaving 9 bases between them. The CDR3 consists of 13 residues. CDR1 and CDR2 (germline): LNHDA, SQIVND (reference sequence). CDR3 residues: CASSIDPGRPQHF. In DNA form, the CDR3 reads TGTGCCAGTAGTATAGACCCGGGTCGGCCCCAGCATTTT.

This clonotype was seen more than once but under ten times. The chain is built from TRBV7-2 and TRBJ1-1; tentative D call: TRBD1 (5 bases). CDR3 length equals 14 residues. V was pared by 5 bases and J by 6 bases, with 16 bases between. Germline V gene sequence: CDR1 SGHTA, CDR2 FQGNSA. The CDR3 sequence: CASSPAPGRPEAFF. The CDR3 coding sequence is TGTGCCAGCAGCCCCGCCCCAGGGCGGCCTGAAGCTTTCTTT.

The chain is built from TRBV29-1 and TRBJ1-2, with 12 positions matching TRBD1. This CDR3 has 15 amino acids. CDR1 and CDR2 from the germline V gene are SQVTM and ANQGSEA. J gave up 5 bases and V 1 base, and 5 bases lay outside the gene matches. The CDR3 bases are TGCAGCGTTGAAGGGAGGGACAGGGGGCTATATGGCTACACCTTC. It yields the protein CSVEGRDRGLYGYTF.

CDR3 protein: CASSPSGQWNEQFF. The CDR3 DNA follows: TGTGCCAGCAGCCCTTCGGGACAGTGGAATGAGCAGTTCTTC. The V gene is TRBV3-1, the J gene TRBJ2-1; TRBD1 matches 7 bases. Germline V gene data show CDR1 as LGHDT and CDR2 as YNNKEL (reference sequence). V was pared by 4 bases and J by 7 bases, with 7 bases of the junction left unmatched. This CDR3 is built from 14 residues.

This clonotype was picked up a small number of times. The J gene is TRBJ2-7, the V gene TRBV4-3, with 10 bases lining up with TRBD1. J lost 4 bases, V lost 3 bases, and 6 bases had no gene match. The CDR3 extends over 15 amino acids. Per germline, CDR1 LGHNA and CDR2 YSLEER. CDR3 nucleotides: TGCGCCAGCAGCCAGGGGACAGGGGTCGGGTACGAGCAGTACTTC. Residues: CASSQGTGVGYEQYF.

This chain connects TRBV20-1 to TRBJ1-2; 7 bases line up with TRBD1. The CDR3 runs 15 residues. CDR1 is DFQATT, CDR2 SNEGSKA, per germline (reference sequence). Losses at the gene ends were 3 bases for V and 7 bases for J; bases not matched to a gene: 14. Written as DNA, the CDR3 is TGCAGTGCTAGGCGACCGACAGGGATCATCTCTGGCTACACCTTC. This encodes CSARRPTGIISGYTF.

This clonotype was seen just once. The CDR3 loop is CSARDLGGRNRQFF. CDR3 in DNA: TGCAGTGCTAGAGACCTTGGGGGGAGGAACCGACAGTTCTTC. V usage is TRBV20-1 and J usage is TRBJ2-1, with a tentative D call TRBD2 (6 bases). The V and J ends lost 0 bases and 13 bases respectively, with 19 bases between them. The V gene's germline CDR1 is DFQATT and CDR2 SNEGSKA (reference sequence). This CDR3 has 14 residues.

The V and J genes are TRBV2 and TRBJ1-6; perhaps TRBD1 as D (5 bases). This CDR3 spans 13 amino acids. Deletions cut 10 bases from V and 6 bases from J, with 13 bases between. Germline CDR1 is SNHLY and CDR2 is FYNNEI. The DNA for the CDR3 is TGTGCCACCGTGACAGAGACTAATTCACCCCTCCACTTT. This sequence encodes CATVTETNSPLHF.

The V and J genes are TRBV15 and TRBJ1-1, with D possibly matching TRBD1 (6 bases). In germline, CDR1 is LNHNV, CDR2 YYDKDF (reference sequence). V was pared by 2 bases and J by 0 bases, with 16 bases between. The CDR3 consists of 17 residues. The CDR3 loop is CATSRTPGEQMNTEAFF. CDR3 DNA sequence: TGTGCCACCAGCAGAACTCCAGGGGAGCAGATGAACACTGAAGCTTTCTTT.